Listed here are 5 T cell receptor beta chains from one sample, sequenced in a study of blood T cell repertoires in COVID-19. Assay: immunoSEQ multiplex PCR; the TCRdb copy retains only in-frame clones and omits some. The sample consists of a few hundred thousand clones, approximately 81% of them appearing once. The sequenced sample was peripheral blood. The receptors stem from a woman in her late teens or twenties with acute or convalescent COVID-19.

This clone was detected once. The CDR3, as DNA: TGTGCCAGCAGCGAGGGACAGGGATACACTGAAGCTTTCTTT. It translates to CASSEGQGYTEAFF. This chain joins TRBV7-9 and TRBJ1-1; 9 bases map to TRBD1. This CDR3 spans 14 amino acids. V shed 5 bases and J 3 bases; nucleotides not matched to a gene: 4. Germline lookup yields CDR1 SEHNR and CDR2 FQNEAQ (reference sequence).

This chain connects TRBV5-1 to TRBJ2-7; 10 nucleotides line up with TRBD1. CDR1 and CDR2 from the germline V gene are SGHRS and YFSETQ. The CDR3 is made up of 15 amino acids. V trimming: 2 bases; J trimming: 3 bases; junction bases outside the gene matches: 5. The CDR3 DNA reads TGCGCCAGCAGCTTTTGGGACAGGGGACTCTACGAGCAGTACTTC. This encodes CASSFWDRGLYEQYF.

This rearrangement joins TRBV10-3 to TRBJ2-1, with 7 bases lining up with TRBD1. The V gene end was trimmed by 2 bases and the J gene end by 11 bases; junction bases not matched to a gene: 3. In germline, CDR1 is ENHRY, CDR2 SYGVKD. This CDR3 is 12 amino acids long. The CDR3: CAISEPGQQQFF. CDR3 DNA: TGTGCCATCAGTGAGCCGGGACAGCAGCAGTTCTTC.

The chain is built from TRBV18 and TRBJ2-1, with TRBD1 matching over 10 bases. The CDR3 runs to 14 residues. V lost 2 bases to trimming and J lost 7 bases; unmatched junction nucleotides: 2. Germline V gene data show CDR1 as KGHSH and CDR2 as LQKENI. CDR3: CASSPGTGVNEQFF. For the CDR3, the DNA is TGTGCCAGCTCACCAGGGACAGGGGTGAATGAGCAGTTCTTC.

The CDR3 loop reads CASRAQGLYEKLFF. Written as DNA, the CDR3 is TGTGCCAGCAGGGCCCAGGGACTGTATGAAAAACTGTTTTTT. The chain combines TRBV27 with TRBJ1-4, with D possibly matching TRBD1 (5 bases). This CDR3 spans 14 amino acids. Trimming left V 6 bases short and J 6 bases short, with 14 bases between. Germline values: CDR1 MNHEY, CDR2 SMNVEV (reference sequence).